This T cell receptor beta chain was sequenced during a study of blood T cell repertoires in COVID-19. On the study more broadly: COVID-19 samples collected from the United States, Italy and Spain covered acute and convalescent phases. In each case, the material was cDNA or gDNA derived from T cells, B-cell-depleted T cells, or PBMCs.

In the authors' workflow: Nucleated cell counts were estimated from reference gene primer amplification. Only in-frame clones appear in the TCRdb table, and some are missing; sequencing was by immunoSEQ multiplex PCR. That table furnishes V, J and clone size, whereas the DNA furnished D and trimming. The top ten clones hold almost 4.5% of a sample with hundreds of thousands of clones, over 75% of them seen once. The CDR3 sequence is 14 residues long. Germline V gene lookup returns CDR1 LGHDT and CDR2 YNNKEL (reference sequence). The V gene lost 4 bases and the J gene lost 4 bases, with 13 bases spanning the gap.

The rearrangement links TRBV3-1 (or the pseudogene TRBV3-2) to TRBJ1-2, with D tentatively TRBD1 (5 bases). This sequence was found in a man aged 50-60 years with acute or convalescent COVID-19. Sequenced material: peripheral blood. The CDR3, as DNA: TGTGCCAGCAGCCTTAGACAGAACATCTATGGCTACACCTTC. Its translation is CASSLRQNIYGYTF.